The 18 T cell receptor beta chains below were found in one sample sequenced in a study of shared clonotypes between healthy human individuals (dated by TCRdb to about 2020). Preparation of the library involved the immunoSEQ multiplex PCR assay. TCRdb carries this immuneACCESS record with in-frame sequences only. Its versions omit some clonotypes, under half of them owing to an unresolved V gene in the studies checked, with the rest unexplained. This sample gives 600,000 to 750,000 clones in total; roughly 72% of them show up just once. Of the sample, roughly 1.8% falls within the top ten clones. Sequencing was performed on memory CD4+ T cells sorted from blood. Explained via the paper, the cell subset or site label denotes: CD45RA-negative fraction. The origin of the receptors is a woman in her 30s in good health.

This clone turned up a few times. This rearrangement joins TRBV5-1 to TRBJ2-1; no clear D. The CDR3 has 17 residues. Germline V CDR1 and CDR2: SGHRS, YFSETQ. Trimming cost V 2 bases and J 4 bases, with 19 bases left between them. The CDR3 coding sequence is TGCGCCAGCAGCTTCACAGAGCGCGCTACCCGATACAATGAGCAGTTCTTC. Protein product: CASSFTERATRYNEQFF. The full variable domain, in which reference TRBV5-1 and TRBJ2-1 provide the parts outside the CDR3, is KAGVTQTPRYLIKTRGQQVTLSCSPISGHRSVSWYQQTPGQGLQFLFEYFSETQRNKGNFPGRFSGRQFSNSRSEMNVSTLELGDSALYLCASSFTERATRYNEQFFGPGTRLTVL.

The rearrangement joins TRBV15 to TRBJ1-5; D not resolved. V lost 5 bases to trimming and J lost 0 bases, with 11 bases between them. Germline V gene lookup returns CDR1 LNHNV and CDR2 YYDKDF (reference sequence). The length of the CDR3 is 15 residues. CDR3 loop: CATSLDLDSNQPQHF. CDR3 sequence (DNA): TGTGCCACCAGCTTGGACCTAGATAGCAATCAGCCCCAGCATTTT.

The genes are TRBV6-5 and TRBJ1-5; D ambiguous. Germline V CDR1 and CDR2: MNHEY, SVGAGI. This CDR3 is 15 amino acids long. Deletions cut 2 bases from V and 0 bases from J, with 8 bases between. CDR3 DNA sequence: TGTGCCAGCAGTTACGAGGGCGGTAGCAATCAGCCCCAGCATTTT. It specifies CASSYEGGSNQPQHF.

The J gene is TRBJ1-4, the V gene TRBV28, with D unresolved. CDR3 length: 13 amino acids. Trimming took off 3 bases at V and 5 bases at J, with 7 bases between the two ends. The germline V gene encodes CDR1 MDHEN and CDR2 SYDVKM. The CDR3, as DNA: TGTGCCAGCAGTTTTTTCAGAAATGAAAAACTGTTTTTT. Encoded protein: CASSFFRNEKLFF.

This clone was seen a few times. The rearrangement joins TRBV6-1 to TRBJ1-2, with D maybe TRBD1 (6 bases). The CDR3 covers 13 residues. Germline V CDR1 and CDR2: MNHNS, SASEGT. Deletions cut 1 base from V and 3 bases from J, with 6 bases between. DNA for the CDR3: TGTGCCAGCAGTGAAGGACAGGACTATGGCTACACCTTC. It encodes CASSEGQDYGYTF.

This clone was found a few times. The chain uses TRBV10-2 and TRBJ2-7; perhaps D is TRBD1 or TRBD2 (5 bases each). V gave up 0 bases and J gave up 7 bases, with 16 bases separating them. The germline V gene encodes CDR1 WSHSY and CDR2 SAAADI. This CDR3 has 15 residues. CDR3 sequence reads: CASSESLAGTREQYF. In DNA form, the CDR3 reads TGCGCCAGCAGTGAGTCTCTGGCAGGGACGAGGGAGCAGTACTTC.

This clone was seen only once. The chain carries TRBV19 and TRBJ2-2, with 8 bases that match TRBD2. Germline V CDR1 and CDR2: LNHDA, SQIVND (reference sequence). V gave up 4 bases and J gave up 6 bases; unmatched junction bases: 7. CDR3 length: 15 residues. DNA for the CDR3: TGTGCCAGTAGTACCCCGGGACTAGATCCCGGGGAGCTGTTTTTT. Protein product: CASSTPGLDPGELFF.

The chain couples TRBV5-4 to TRBJ2-7; 7 nucleotides line up with TRBD1. CDR1 is SGHNT, CDR2 YYREEE, per germline (reference sequence). V was clipped by 4 bases and J by 0 bases; unmatched bases: 4. This CDR3 contains 14 residues. CDR3 protein: CASSQGQSSYEQYF. In DNA form, the CDR3 reads TGTGCCAGCAGCCAGGGACAGAGCTCCTACGAGCAGTACTTC.

In its sample, this clone was seen a few times. The chain is built from TRBV6-5 and TRBJ2-1; 10 nucleotides agree with TRBD2. The V segment lost 4 bases and the J segment 7 bases; nucleotides outside the gene matches: 10. This CDR3 spans 16 amino acids. Germline V lookup: CDR1 MNHEY, CDR2 SVGAGI. This CDR3 is CASSSLPSGSRNEQFF. CDR3 nucleotide sequence: TGTGCCAGCAGTTCCCTACCTAGCGGGAGTAGGAATGAGCAGTTCTTC.

Worth noting for this clone: In the same sample, other DNA sequences code for this CDR3. The genes are TRBV18 and TRBJ2-3; D remains unclear. Germline CDR1 is KGHSH and CDR2 is LQKENI. V was shortened by 2 bases and J by 3 bases, with 3 bases between the two germline ends. The CDR3 has 12 residues. As DNA, the CDR3 is TGTGCCAGCTCACCAGGTACAGATACGCAGTATTTT. Protein product: CASSPGTDTQYF.

The gene calls are TRBV14 and TRBJ1-1; D is unresolved. Trimming took 8 bases from V and 4 from J, leaving 17 bases between them. Germline V CDR1 and CDR2: SGHDN, FVKESK. This CDR3 has 14 residues. Written as DNA, the CDR3 is TGTGCCAGCCGCAGGCCTTCCCCATCCACTGAAGCTTTCTTT. Protein product: CASRRPSPSTEAFF.

This clone is medium-sized (0.01 to 0.1%) in the sample. V usage is TRBV28 and J usage is TRBJ2-1; D is ambiguous. The CDR3 contains 13 residues. V was cut by 3 bases and J by 6 bases, with 9 bases left in between. CDR1 and CDR2 (germline): MDHEN, SYDVKM. This CDR3 is CASSLIQGNEQFF. The CDR3, as DNA: TGTGCCAGCAGTTTGATCCAAGGCAATGAGCAGTTCTTC.

The chain joins TRBV5-1 to TRBJ2-1, with 8 bases lining up with TRBD2. This CDR3 is 14 amino acids long. The ends lost 2 bases at V and 9 bases at J; junction bases unmatched: 7. Per germline, CDR1 SGHRS and CDR2 YFSETQ. The CDR3 loop reads CASSFGPSGSEQFF. CDR3 bases: TGCGCCAGCAGCTTCGGGCCTAGCGGGTCTGAGCAGTTCTTC.

The V call is TRBV28, the J call TRBJ1-2; D call uncertain. Trimming cost V 2 bases and J 8 bases, with 9 bases left between them. Germline V CDR1 and CDR2: MDHEN, SYDVKM. This CDR3 has 12 residues. CDR3 protein: CASSLRLRGYTF. The DNA of the CDR3 is TGTGCCAGCAGTTTACGCCTACGGGGCTACACCTTC.

The chain combines TRBV10-3 with TRBJ2-5, with a tentative D call TRBD2 (7 bases). The CDR3 has 14 residues. V was shortened by 8 bases and J by 0 bases, with 13 bases between the two germline ends. The germline V gene has CDR1 ENHRY and CDR2 SYGVKD. The CDR3: CAIGGGGYQETQYF. CDR3 DNA sequence: TGTGCCATCGGTGGCGGGGGCTACCAAGAGACCCAGTACTTC.

V usage is TRBV6-5 and J usage is TRBJ2-5, with 12 bases that match TRBD2. After removal of 4 bases from V and 4 bases from J, the junction contained 7 bases not matched to a gene. The CDR3 consists of 16 residues. CDR1 and CDR2 (germline): MNHEY, SVGAGI. The CDR3 protein is CASSSRTSGMGETQYF. CDR3 sequence (DNA): TGTGCCAGCAGTTCCCGGACTAGCGGGATGGGAGAGACCCAGTACTTC.

This chain joins TRBV5-1 and TRBJ2-1; maybe TRBD2 (5 bases). V was trimmed by 2 bases and J by 9 bases, leaving 6 bases between them. The CDR3 length is 11 residues. The germline V gene has CDR1 SGHRS and CDR2 YFSETQ. The CDR3 region has the DNA TGCGCCAGCAGCTTCGGGGTTGAGCAGTTCTTC. It codes for CASSFGVEQFF.

The chain uses TRBV5-6 and TRBJ2-4; TRBD2 is a possible D gene (6 bases). V was shortened by 0 bases and J by 3 bases, with 19 bases between the two germline ends. The CDR3 runs 18 residues. Germline values: CDR1 SGHDT, CDR2 YYEEEE. DNA for the CDR3: TGTGCCAGCAGCTTGGAAGGTCTGGGGGGAATGGGCAAAAACATTCAGTACTTC. This gives the protein CASSLEGLGGMGKNIQYF.